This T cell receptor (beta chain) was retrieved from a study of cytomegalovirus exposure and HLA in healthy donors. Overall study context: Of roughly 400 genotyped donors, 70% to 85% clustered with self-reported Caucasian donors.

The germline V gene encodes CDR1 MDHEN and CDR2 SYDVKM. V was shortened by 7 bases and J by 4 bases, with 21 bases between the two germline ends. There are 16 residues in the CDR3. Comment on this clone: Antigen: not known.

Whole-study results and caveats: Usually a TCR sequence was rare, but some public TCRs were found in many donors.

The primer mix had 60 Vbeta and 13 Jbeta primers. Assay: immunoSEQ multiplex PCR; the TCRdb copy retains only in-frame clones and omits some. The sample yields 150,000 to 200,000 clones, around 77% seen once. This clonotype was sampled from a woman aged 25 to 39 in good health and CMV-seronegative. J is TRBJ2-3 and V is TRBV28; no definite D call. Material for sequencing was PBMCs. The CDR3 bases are TGTGCCAGCACCCAAGCCTCTTTCGTGTATTCAGATACGCAGTATTTT. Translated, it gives CASTQASFVYSDTQYF.